This T cell receptor beta chain was found in a study of cytomegalovirus exposure and HLA in healthy donors. The CDR3 is 16 residues long. V was shortened by 6 bases and J by 3 bases, with 18 bases between the two germline ends. Per the germline V gene, CDR1 is MNHEY and CDR2 is SMNVEV (reference sequence). Vbeta (60) and Jbeta (13) primers were used in the PCR. Clones were read by immunoSEQ multiplex PCR, and TCRdb kept only the in-frame ones, dropping some. In the table there are 100,000 or so clones, more than 60% of which are singletons. The TCR comes from a woman aged 40 to 49 in good health and CMV-seropositive. The sample was PBMCs. This rearrangement joins TRBV27 to TRBJ1-5, with D possibly TRBD1 on 6 matching bases. DNA for the CDR3: TGTGCCAGCAGACCAAGCAGACAGGTTTACAATCAGCCCCAGCATTTT. Translating gives CASRPSRQVYNQPQHF.